These 12 T cell receptor beta chains were sequenced from one sample in a study of blood T cell repertoires in COVID-19. Data came from immunoSEQ multiplex PCR; TCRdb stores just in-frame clones and leaves some out. The sample shows around 190,000 clones, around 84% of them seen only once. Sequencing was carried out using peripheral blood. These receptors were taken from a human donor in a cohort sampled during active COVID-19.

The chain recombines TRBV18 with TRBJ2-1, with D possibly being TRBD2 (5 bases). Germline CDR1 and CDR2: KGHSH and LQKENI. CDR3 length: 16 residues. Trimming stripped 6 bases from V and 0 bases from J, with 15 bases between. The CDR3 sequence is CASSMGAADSYNEQFF. The CDR3, as DNA: TGTGCCAGCTCTATGGGAGCAGCGGACTCCTACAATGAGCAGTTCTTC.

The rearrangement uses TRBV3-1 (or the pseudogene TRBV3-2) and TRBJ2-1, with D maybe TRBD2 (5 bases). V lost 1 base to trimming and J lost 16 bases, with 14 bases between them. The CDR3 consists of 12 residues. Germline V gene data show CDR1 as LGHDT and CDR2 as YNNKEL (reference sequence). CDR3 bases: TGTGCCAGCAGCCAAGTTGACGGAGGCCTTTTCTTC. Its protein product is CASSQVDGGLFF.

In its sample, this clone was seen once. This sequence joins TRBV19 and TRBJ2-7; the D is unclear. CDR3 size: 13 residues. The V end was cut by 2 bases, the J end by 3 bases, with 8 bases between. The germline V gene has CDR1 LNHDA and CDR2 SQIVND (reference sequence). CDR3 in DNA: TGTGCCAGTAGTATAACCCCCAGCTACGAGCAGTACTTC. The encoded protein is CASSITPSYEQYF.

This chain uses TRBV5-6 with TRBJ1-5, with D uncertain. V shed 0 bases and J shed 0 bases, with 10 bases lying between them. Germline-derived CDR1 and CDR2 are SGHDT and YYEEEE. This CDR3 comprises 16 residues. CDR3 loop: CASSLAGDYSNQPQHF. CDR3 DNA: TGTGCCAGCAGCTTGGCCGGGGATTATAGCAATCAGCCCCAGCATTTT. Supplemented by reference TRBV5-6 and TRBJ1-5, the full variable domain reads DAGVTQSPTHLIKTRGQQVTLRCSPKSGHDTVSWYQQALGQGPQFIFQYYEEEERQRGNFPDRFSGHQFPNYSSELNVNALLLGDSALYLCASSLAGDYSNQPQHFGDGTRLSIL.

To note about this clone: Other nucleotide sequences from this sample produce the same CDR3. The CDR3: CASSLGGTGGYEQYF. Written as DNA, the CDR3 is TGTGCCAGCAGTTTAGGGGGGACAGGGGGCTACGAGCAGTACTTC. The chain combines TRBV28 with TRBJ2-7; 11 bases align to TRBD1. This CDR3 comprises 15 residues. V lost 2 bases, J lost 3 bases, and 3 bases stayed unmatched. Germline V gene lookup returns CDR1 MDHEN and CDR2 SYDVKM.

This clone was seen once. In the same sample, other DNA sequences code for this CDR3. The chain combines TRBV2 with TRBJ2-5, with 11 nucleotides matching TRBD2. CDR1 and CDR2 from the germline V gene are SNHLY and FYNNEI. The CDR3 consists of 15 residues. Trimming removed 8 bases from V and 0 bases from J; junction bases left unmatched: 5. The CDR3: CASSGTSGNQETQYF. Here the CDR3 DNA reads TGTGCCAGCTCTGGGACTAGCGGAAACCAAGAGACCCAGTACTTC.

A note on this clone: Additional DNA sequences in this sample encode the identical CDR3. The chain joins TRBV2 to TRBJ1-5; D is possibly TRBD1 (5 bases). Germline loops: CDR1 SNHLY, CDR2 FYNNEI. The ends were cut back, 6 bases at V and 7 bases at J, with 10 bases in the middle. The CDR3 has 12 residues. This chain's CDR3 is CASRREGQPQHF. CDR3 in DNA: TGTGCCAGCAGGCGGGAGGGGCAGCCCCAGCATTTT.

The CDR3 bases are TGTGCCAGCAGTGAAGGGACAGGGGGCGGGGAGACCCAGTACTTC. This codes for CASSEGTGGGETQYF. The rearrangement links TRBV2 to TRBJ2-5; 11 bases match TRBD1. Trimming took 1 base from V and 5 from J; bases not matched to a gene: 3. The CDR3 is 15 amino acids. Germline V gene data show CDR1 as SNHLY and CDR2 as FYNNEI.

CDR3 in DNA: TGTGCCAGCAGCTCCACCCAGGAAAGCTATGGCTACACCTTC. It translates to CASSSTQESYGYTF. The chain uses TRBV7-2 and TRBJ1-2; D not resolved. The CDR3 covers 14 residues. Germline-derived CDR1 and CDR2 are SGHTA and FQGNSA. V dropped 4 bases and J dropped 4 bases, with 13 bases sitting between them.

J is TRBJ2-1 and V is TRBV19; D perhaps matches TRBD1 (5 bases). V dropped 8 bases and J dropped 3 bases, with 11 bases sitting between them. The germline CDR1 and CDR2 sequences are LNHDA and SQIVND (reference sequence). The CDR3 contains 13 residues. The CDR3 spells CASGMTVYNEQFF. CDR3 in DNA: TGTGCCAGTGGGATGACAGTCTACAATGAGCAGTTCTTC.

The chain is built from TRBV11-3 and TRBJ1-3; D ambiguous. The CDR3 is made up of 13 amino acids. V was pared by 5 bases and J by 4 bases, with 9 bases between. CDR1 SGHNT and CDR2 YENEEA come from the germline V gene. The CDR3 reads CASSLYQGNTIYF. The CDR3 nucleotides read TGTGCCAGCAGCCTATATCAAGGAAACACCATATATTTT.

The J gene is TRBJ2-5, the V gene TRBV14; D gene unclear. The germline gives CDR1 SGHDN, CDR2 FVKESK. There are 12 residues in the CDR3. V lost 1 base, J lost 3 bases, and 3 bases lay in between. CDR3 sequence reads: CASSQAKETQYF. DNA for the CDR3: TGTGCCAGCAGCCAAGCAAAAGAGACCCAGTACTTC.